These 28 T cell receptor beta chains originate from one sample sequenced in a study of blood T cell repertoires in COVID-19. Sequenced by immunoSEQ multiplex PCR; TCRdb stores in-frame clones only, minus some. The sample yields 75,000 or so clones, roughly 87% seen once. Sequencing was done on a sample of peripheral blood. The receptors originated from a woman of 80 years or more with active or convalescent COVID-19.

The CDR3 nucleotides are TGTGCCAGGGACAGGGTACCTAATGGCTACACCTTC. As protein: CARDRVPNGYTF. The chain recombines TRBV2 with TRBJ1-2, with 8 bases lining up with TRBD1. The germline V gene encodes CDR1 SNHLY and CDR2 FYNNEI. The length of the CDR3 is 12 residues. The V segment lost 9 bases and the J segment 6 bases; nucleotides outside the gene matches: 6.

Of note for this clone: At the DNA level, this CDR3 is encoded by other sequences in the same sample as well. The chain has TRBV20-1 and TRBJ1-1; D is ambiguous. This CDR3 contains 11 residues. Germline assignment: CDR1 DFQATT and CDR2 SNEGSKA (reference sequence). Trimming pared 1 base from V and 4 bases from J, leaving 4 bases between. The CDR3 spells CSARGSTEAFF. In DNA, the CDR3 is TGCAGTGCTAGAGGCAGCACTGAAGCTTTCTTT.

Concerning this clone itself: At one of its ends the junction is not consistent with the germline gene, which may arise from a read error. The V gene is TRBV7-7, the J gene TRBJ2-2, with 7 bases fitting TRBD1. Germline V gives CDR1 SSHAT, CDR2 FNYEAQ (reference sequence). The CDR3 runs to 17 residues. CDR3 region: CASSMITGTANTGELFF. The CDR3, as DNA: TGTGCTAGCAGCATGATTACCGGGACAGCGAACACCGGGGAGCTGTTTTTT.

The chain carries TRBV9 and TRBJ2-3, with 9 bases aligning to TRBD2. With 4 bases clipped from V and 4 bases from J, the junction kept 4 bases outside the gene matches. This CDR3 has 14 residues. Germline V gene data show CDR1 as SGDLS and CDR2 as YYNGEE. The CDR3 region has the DNA TGTGCCAGCAGCCCTCGGACTAGCGCAGATACGCAGTATTTT. Residues: CASSPRTSADTQYF.

V and J are TRBV19 and TRBJ1-1; tentative D call: TRBD1 (6 bases). The CDR3 extends over 14 amino acids. Germline values: CDR1 LNHDA, CDR2 SQIVND (reference sequence). V lost 4 bases, J lost 4 bases, and 13 bases lay in between. The CDR3 loop reads CASSRGTYTTEAFF. Here the CDR3 DNA reads TGTGCCAGTAGTAGGGGGACATACACCACTGAAGCTTTCTTT.

This clone was picked up one time. V gene TRBV6-5 combines with J gene TRBJ2-7; 8 bases agree with TRBD2. With V trimmed by 5 bases and J by 2 bases, 5 bases remained unmatched. The CDR3 consists of 14 residues. Germline loops: CDR1 MNHEY, CDR2 SVGAGI. Here the CDR3 DNA reads TGTGCCAGCAGTCGAGCGGGAGCCCCCTACGAGCAGTACTTC. It yields the protein CASSRAGAPYEQYF.

A few counts support this clone. The chain combines TRBV18 with TRBJ1-2, with D possibly TRBD1 on 5 matching bases. Germline values: CDR1 KGHSH, CDR2 LQKENI. V lost 2 bases to trimming and J lost 0 bases, with 10 bases between them. The CDR3 is 15 residues long. The CDR3 nucleotides read TGTGCCAGCTCACCAGGGGGACTCTCTAACTATGGCTACACCTTC. Amino acids: CASSPGGLSNYGYTF. Filled out from reference TRBV18 and TRBJ1-2, the complete variable domain reads NAGVMQNPRHLVRRRGQEARLRCSPMKGHSHVYWYRQLPEEGLKFMVYLQKENIIDESGMPKERFSAEFPKEGPSILRIQQVVRGDSAAYFCASSPGGLSNYGYTFGSGTRLTVV.

The chain carries TRBV28 and TRBJ1-2; TRBD1 might be the D (5 bases). The CDR3 is made up of 13 amino acids. Trimming pared 3 bases from V and 8 bases from J, leaving 13 bases between. The V gene's germline CDR1 is MDHEN and CDR2 SYDVKM. CDR3 residues: CASSLGGTGGYTF. The CDR3 nucleotides are TGTGCCAGCAGTTTGGGGGGGACGGGAGGCTACACCTTC.

This rearrangement joins TRBV4-3 to TRBJ2-4; TRBD2 is a possible D gene (6 bases). V was cut by 0 bases and J by 5 bases, with 11 bases left in between. From germline, CDR1 is LGHNA and CDR2 YSLEER. The CDR3 spans 15 residues. The CDR3 loop is CASSQDGGTQNIQYF. CDR3 coding DNA: TGCGCCAGCAGCCAAGATGGGGGGACTCAAAACATTCAGTACTTC.

The genes are TRBV6-2 or TRBV6-3 and TRBJ2-3, with D possibly TRBD2 on 5 matching bases. V shed 2 bases and J shed 3 bases, with 15 bases lying between them. Germline assignment: CDR1 MNHEY and CDR2 SVGEGT. This CDR3 spans 16 amino acids. CDR3 residues: CASSYAPGLKTDTQYF. The CDR3 DNA reads as TGTGCCAGCAGTTACGCACCGGGGTTGAAGACAGATACGCAGTATTTT.

The chain has TRBV6-5 and TRBJ2-5, with D perhaps matching TRBD1 (6 bases). Germline V lookup: CDR1 MNHEY, CDR2 SVGAGI. Between the trimmed V and J ends, which lost 0 bases and 5 bases, there was a span of 10 bases. The CDR3 is 14 amino acids. The CDR3 region has the DNA TGTGCCAGCAGTTACTCTCTAGGGGGTGAGACCCAGTACTTC. Translated: CASSYSLGGETQYF.

The V gene is TRBV23-1, the J gene TRBJ2-6, with D unclear. TRBV23-1 counts as an open reading frame of uncertain function. The CDR3 sequence is 10 residues long. Trimming took 7 bases from V and 13 from J, leaving 8 bases between them. The CDR3 protein is CASTRVVLTF. Here the CDR3 DNA reads TGCGCCAGCACACGGGTAGTCCTGACTTTC.

This clone turned up a few times. The chain recombines TRBV10-3 with TRBJ1-6, with 11 bases matching TRBD1. The CDR3 is 16 residues long. Germline V gene sequence: CDR1 ENHRY, CDR2 SYGVKD. The V gene end was trimmed by 6 bases and the J gene end by 8 bases; junction bases not matched to a gene: 9. CDR3 sequence (DNA): TGTGCCATCAGCCCGGGACAGGGGGTAGGGGATTCACCCCTCCACTTT. It codes for CAISPGQGVGDSPLHF.

This rearrangement joins TRBV19 to TRBJ2-1, with a tentative D call TRBD1 (5 bases). Germline CDR1 and CDR2: LNHDA and SQIVND (reference sequence). The CDR3 is 16 residues long. V lost 0 bases, J lost 6 bases, and 15 bases lay in between. DNA for the CDR3: TGTGCCAGTAGTATAGATCTCGGCAGGGTACTCAATGAGCAGTTCTTC. It translates to CASSIDLGRVLNEQFF.

This rearrangement joins TRBV19 to TRBJ2-1; 10 bases map to TRBD2. V trimming: 4 bases; J trimming: 3 bases; junction bases outside the gene matches: 6. CDR1 is LNHDA and CDR2 is SQIVND in the germline V gene (reference sequence). This CDR3 is built from 16 residues. CDR3 nucleotide sequence: TGTGCCAGTAGTAATGAGCGGGGGGGCTACTACAATGAGCAGTTCTTC. It specifies CASSNERGGYYNEQFF.

This clone was observed once. This chain uses TRBV27 with TRBJ2-7; D remains ambiguous. Germline loops: CDR1 MNHEY, CDR2 SMNVEV (reference sequence). Trimming took off 4 bases at V and 8 bases at J, with 12 bases between the two ends. This CDR3 region has 12 residues. This CDR3 is CASSSLTSKQYF. The CDR3 DNA sequence: TGTGCCAGCAGTTCCTTGACTTCGAAGCAGTACTTC.

The chain couples TRBV7-2 to TRBJ1-2; no clear D. Trimming pared 1 base from V and 4 bases from J, leaving 4 bases between. The CDR3 has 12 amino acids. Germline V gene data show CDR1 as SGHTA and CDR2 as FQGNSA. The CDR3 DNA sequence: TGTGCCAGCAGCTTAGTAGTCTATGGCTACACCTTC. It yields the protein CASSLVVYGYTF.

The chain uses TRBV7-9 and TRBJ2-7, with D possibly TRBD2 on 5 matching bases. Trimming shortened V by 5 bases and J by 7 bases, and 15 bases separated the two germline ends. CDR3 length: 13 amino acids. Per germline, CDR1 SEHNR and CDR2 FQNEAQ (reference sequence). The CDR3 loop reads CASSPQSGEEQYF. The CDR3 DNA is TGTGCCAGCAGCCCACAGAGTGGGGAGGAGCAGTACTTC.

The CDR3 DNA is TGTGCCAGCAGCTTTGGAGGGAACTATGGCTACACCTTC. Amino acid sequence: CASSFGGNYGYTF. V usage is TRBV7-9 and J usage is TRBJ1-2; D unclear. V gave up 3 bases and J gave up 2 bases, with 7 bases separating them. CDR3 length equals 13 residues. Germline-derived CDR1 and CDR2 are SEHNR and FQNEAQ (reference sequence).

As DNA, the CDR3 is TGTGCCAGCAGCTCCCTACCCCCCGACAGGGCCCACCAAGAGACCCAGTACTTC. This translates into CASSSLPPDRAHQETQYF. The rearrangement links TRBV7-6 to TRBJ2-5; 7 positions agree with TRBD1. The CDR3 totals 18 residues. Unmatched junction bases numbered 14, after V lost 4 bases and J lost 0 bases. CDR1 is SGHVS and CDR2 is FNYEAQ in the germline V gene.

The chain uses TRBV5-1 and TRBJ2-2; D is perhaps TRBD1 (5 bases). This CDR3 has 18 residues. Per germline, CDR1 SGHRS and CDR2 YFSETQ. The germline V and J ends were trimmed by 0 bases and 5 bases, with 20 bases remaining between them. The CDR3 sequence: CASSLDGPSGMGTGELFF. The CDR3 DNA reads TGCGCCAGCAGCTTGGACGGGCCCTCAGGGATGGGAACCGGGGAGCTGTTTTTT. Together with reference TRBV5-1 and TRBJ2-2, the CDR3 gives the full variable domain: KAGVTQTPRYLIKTRGQQVTLSCSPISGHRSVSWYQQTPGQGLQFLFEYFSETQRNKGNFPGRFSGRQFSNSRSEMNVSTLELGDSALYLCASSLDGPSGMGTGELFFGEGSRLTVL.

The chain has TRBV5-1 and TRBJ2-7, with TRBD2 matching 8 bases. Germline CDR1 is SGHRS and CDR2 is YFSETQ. CDR3 length: 15 residues. J was trimmed by 1 base and V by 0 bases; bases with no gene match: 3. CDR3 region: CASSLVASGSYEQYF. CDR3 DNA: TGCGCCAGCAGCTTGGTGGCTAGCGGGTCCTACGAGCAGTACTTC. The whole variable domain, remainder taken from reference TRBV5-1 and TRBJ2-7, is KAGVTQTPRYLIKTRGQQVTLSCSPISGHRSVSWYQQTPGQGLQFLFEYFSETQRNKGNFPGRFSGRQFSNSRSEMNVSTLELGDSALYLCASSLVASGSYEQYFGPGTRLTVT.

This clone turned up a few times. The chain employs TRBV6-6 and TRBJ1-1, with D tentatively TRBD1 (5 bases). There are 12 residues in the CDR3. Trimming shortened V by 8 bases and J by 5 bases, and 12 bases separated the two germline ends. Germline-derived CDR1 and CDR2 are MNHNY and SVGAGI (reference sequence). The CDR3 DNA is TGTGCCAGCGGAGGGGTAGGGACTGAAGCTTTCTTT. This sequence encodes CASGGVGTEAFF.

To note about this clone: A read error may account for a junction end that differs from germline. The rearrangement uses TRBV6-1 and TRBJ1-5, with no clear D. The germline V gene has CDR1 MNHNS and CDR2 SASEGT. The CDR3 runs 16 residues. Here the CDR3 reads CASSERFAGENRPQHF. The CDR3 DNA follows: TGTGCCAGCAGTGAAAGGTTTGCAGGTGAGAATCGGCCCCAGCATTTT.

The chain recombines TRBV28 with TRBJ2-3, with TRBD2 matching 14 bases. Per the germline V gene, CDR1 is MDHEN and CDR2 is SYDVKM. The V gene end was trimmed by 6 bases and the J gene end by 0 bases; junction bases not matched to a gene: 5. CDR3 length: 17 amino acids. The CDR3 spells CASRGTSGSTSTDTQYF. The CDR3 DNA sequence: TGTGCCAGCAGGGGGACTAGCGGGAGTACTAGCACAGATACGCAGTATTTT. The variable domain in full, with the rest retrieved from reference TRBV28 and TRBJ2-3, is DVKVTQSSRYLVKRTGEKVFLECVQDMDHENMFWYRQDPGLGLRLIYFSYDVKMKEKGDIPEGYSVSREKKERFSLILESASTNQTSMYLCASRGTSGSTSTDTQYFGPGTRLTVL.

The J gene is TRBJ2-7, the V gene TRBV5-1; 11 bases line up with TRBD2. The CDR3 runs 15 residues. V lost 2 bases and J lost 3; bases outside the gene matches: 4. Germline CDR1 and CDR2: SGHRS and YFSETQ. The CDR3 loop reads CASSLGTSGSYEQYF. CDR3 DNA sequence: TGCGCCAGCAGCTTAGGGACTAGCGGTAGCTACGAGCAGTACTTC. The entire variable domain, with the rest obtained from reference TRBV5-1 and TRBJ2-7, is as follows: KAGVTQTPRYLIKTRGQQVTLSCSPISGHRSVSWYQQTPGQGLQFLFEYFSETQRNKGNFPGRFSGRQFSNSRSEMNVSTLELGDSALYLCASSLGTSGSYEQYFGPGTRLTVT.

In DNA, the CDR3 is TGTGCCAGCAGTCATTCCGGACCTCGGGGGGGAAACTATGGCTACACCTTC. Its protein product is CASSHSGPRGGNYGYTF. The chain employs TRBV6-2 or TRBV6-3 and TRBJ1-2, with a weak D call TRBD1 (5 bases). The germline gives CDR1 MNHEY, CDR2 SVGEGT. Trimming shortened V by 5 bases and J by 2 bases, and 21 bases separated the two germline ends. The CDR3 has 17 residues.

The genes are TRBV28 and TRBJ1-5; 9 positions match TRBD1. With V trimmed by 6 bases and J by 2 bases, 8 bases remained unmatched. The V gene's germline CDR1 is MDHEN and CDR2 SYDVKM. This CDR3 has 16 residues. CDR3 residues: CASRQRTGDGNQPQHF. Written as DNA, the CDR3 is TGTGCCAGCAGGCAGAGGACAGGGGATGGCAATCAGCCCCAGCATTTT.